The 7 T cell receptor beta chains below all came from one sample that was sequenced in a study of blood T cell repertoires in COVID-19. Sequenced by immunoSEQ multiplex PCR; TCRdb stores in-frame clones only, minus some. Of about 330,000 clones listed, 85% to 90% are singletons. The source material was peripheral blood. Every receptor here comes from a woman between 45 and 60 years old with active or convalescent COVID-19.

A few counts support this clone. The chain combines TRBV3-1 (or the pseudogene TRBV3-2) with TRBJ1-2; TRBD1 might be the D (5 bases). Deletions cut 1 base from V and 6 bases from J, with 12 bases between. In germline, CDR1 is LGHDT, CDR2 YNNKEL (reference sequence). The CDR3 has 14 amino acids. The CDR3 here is CASSQGRGENGYTF. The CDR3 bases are TGTGCCAGCAGCCAAGGAAGGGGCGAGAATGGCTACACCTTC.

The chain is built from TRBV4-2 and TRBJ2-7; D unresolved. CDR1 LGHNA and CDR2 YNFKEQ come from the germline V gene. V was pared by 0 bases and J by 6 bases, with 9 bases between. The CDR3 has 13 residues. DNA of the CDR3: TGTGCCAGCAGCCAAGAGAAAGCGTTCGAGCAGTACTTC. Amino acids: CASSQEKAFEQYF.

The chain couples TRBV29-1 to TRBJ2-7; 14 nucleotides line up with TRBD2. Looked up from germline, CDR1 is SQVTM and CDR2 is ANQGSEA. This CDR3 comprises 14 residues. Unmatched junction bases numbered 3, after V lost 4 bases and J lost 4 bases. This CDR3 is CSVGRTSGRYEQYF. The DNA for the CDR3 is TGCAGCGTTGGACGGACTAGCGGGAGGTACGAGCAGTACTTC.

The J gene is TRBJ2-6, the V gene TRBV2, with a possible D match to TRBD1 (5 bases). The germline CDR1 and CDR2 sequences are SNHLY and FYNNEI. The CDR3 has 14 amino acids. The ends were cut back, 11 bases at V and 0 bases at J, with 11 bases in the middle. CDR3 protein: CAGAADSGANVLTF. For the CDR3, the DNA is TGTGCCGGGGCGGCGGACTCTGGGGCCAACGTCCTGACTTTC.

CDR3 bases: TGTGCCAGCAGCCTCATTGGGAGTCTGTCTAGGGAGCAGTACTTC. As protein: CASSLIGSLSREQYF. The genes are TRBV28 and TRBJ2-7; D perhaps matches TRBD2 (5 bases). CDR3 length: 15 residues. Germline loops: CDR1 MDHEN, CDR2 SYDVKM. The ends were cut back, 6 bases at V and 7 bases at J, with 22 bases in the middle.

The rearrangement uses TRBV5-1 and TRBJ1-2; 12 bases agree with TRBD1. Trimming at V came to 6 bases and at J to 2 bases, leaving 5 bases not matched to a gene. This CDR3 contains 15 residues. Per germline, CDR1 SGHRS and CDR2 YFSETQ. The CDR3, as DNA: TGCGCCAGCACGAGGGACAGGGGGCACAACTATGGCTACACCTTC. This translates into CASTRDRGHNYGYTF.

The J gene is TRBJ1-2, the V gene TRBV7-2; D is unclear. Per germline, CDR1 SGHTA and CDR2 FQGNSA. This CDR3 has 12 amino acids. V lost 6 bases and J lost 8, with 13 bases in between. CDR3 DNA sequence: TGTGCCAGCAGTTTCACGGGTCAGGGCTACACCTTC. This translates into CASSFTGQGYTF.